In this sample, the clone carrying this T cell receptor (beta chain) turned up once. V lost 3 bases to trimming and J lost 5 bases, with 6 bases between them. Germline assignment: CDR1 SGHVS and CDR2 FNYEAQ. The CDR3 loop spans 12 amino acids. Authors' data handling: Scientists estimated how many nucleated cells there were by amplifying reference gene primers. The repertoire was sequenced with immunoSEQ multiplex PCR; TCRdb's copy has only in-frame clones and lacks some. V and J calls and clone size are those listed in that table; D and trimming were worked out from the DNA. This table holds about 190,000 clones, more than 85% found once. These data are taken from a study of blood T cell repertoires in COVID-19. Across the whole study: Both acute and convalescent COVID-19 samples were obtained from the United States, Italy and Spain. PBMCs, B-cell-depleted T cells, or T cells were the source of the cDNA or gDNA that made up the material.

Sequenced material: peripheral blood. V and J are TRBV7-6 and TRBJ2-3; no definite D call. The receptor was isolated from a man aged 30 to 39 with acute or convalescent COVID-19. As DNA, the CDR3 is TGTGCCAGCAGCTTTTCAGGAGATACGCAGTATTTT. Amino acids: CASSFSGDTQYF.